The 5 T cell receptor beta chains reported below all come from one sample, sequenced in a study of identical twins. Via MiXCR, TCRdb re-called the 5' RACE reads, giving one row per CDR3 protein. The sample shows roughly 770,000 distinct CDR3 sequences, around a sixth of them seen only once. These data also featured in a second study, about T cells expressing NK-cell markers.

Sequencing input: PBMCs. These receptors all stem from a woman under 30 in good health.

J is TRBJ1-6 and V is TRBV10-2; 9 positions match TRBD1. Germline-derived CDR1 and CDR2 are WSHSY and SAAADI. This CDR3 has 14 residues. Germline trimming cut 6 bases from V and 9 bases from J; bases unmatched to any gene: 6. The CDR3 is CASRDRGVGSPLHF. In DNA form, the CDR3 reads TGCGCCAGCAGGGACAGGGGAGTTGGTTCACCCCTCCACTTT.

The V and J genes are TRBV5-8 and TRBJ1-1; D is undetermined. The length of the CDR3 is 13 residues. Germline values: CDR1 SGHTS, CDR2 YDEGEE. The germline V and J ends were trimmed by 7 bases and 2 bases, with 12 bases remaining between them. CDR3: CASRLKANTEAFF. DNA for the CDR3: TGTGCCAGCCGCCTAAAGGCTAACACTGAAGCTTTCTTT.

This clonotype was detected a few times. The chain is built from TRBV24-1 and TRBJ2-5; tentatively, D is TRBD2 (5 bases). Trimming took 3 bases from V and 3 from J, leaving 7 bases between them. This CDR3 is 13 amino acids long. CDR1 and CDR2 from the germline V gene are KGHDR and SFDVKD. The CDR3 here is CATSDVGEETQYF. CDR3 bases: TGTGCCACCAGTGATGTGGGAGAAGAGACCCAGTACTTC.

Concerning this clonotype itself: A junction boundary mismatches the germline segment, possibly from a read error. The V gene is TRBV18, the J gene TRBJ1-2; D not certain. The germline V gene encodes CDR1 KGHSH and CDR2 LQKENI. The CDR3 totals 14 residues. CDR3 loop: CPSSPPGSDYGYTF. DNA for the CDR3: TGTCCCAGCTCACCACCGGGCAGTGACTATGGCTACACCTTC.

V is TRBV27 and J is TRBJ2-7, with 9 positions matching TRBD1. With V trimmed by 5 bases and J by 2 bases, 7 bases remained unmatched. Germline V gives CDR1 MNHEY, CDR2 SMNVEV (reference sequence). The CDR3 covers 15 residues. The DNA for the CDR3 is TGTGCCAGCAGTCCCGACAGGGGGATCGCCTACGAGCAGTACTTC. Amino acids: CASSPDRGIAYEQYF.